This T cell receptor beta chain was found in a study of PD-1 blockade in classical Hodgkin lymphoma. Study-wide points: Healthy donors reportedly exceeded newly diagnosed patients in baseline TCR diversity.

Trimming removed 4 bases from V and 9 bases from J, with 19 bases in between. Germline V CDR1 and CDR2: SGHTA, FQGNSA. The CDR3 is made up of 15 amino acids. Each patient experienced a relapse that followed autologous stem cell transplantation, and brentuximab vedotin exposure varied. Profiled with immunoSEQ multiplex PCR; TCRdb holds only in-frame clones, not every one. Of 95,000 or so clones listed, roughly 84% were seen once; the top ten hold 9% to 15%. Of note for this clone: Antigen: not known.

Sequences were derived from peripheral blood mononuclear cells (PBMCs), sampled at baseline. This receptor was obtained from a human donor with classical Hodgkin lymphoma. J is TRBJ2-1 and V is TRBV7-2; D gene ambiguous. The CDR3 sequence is CASSSSESSLGEQFF. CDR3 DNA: TGTGCCAGCAGCTCTTCGGAGAGCTCCCTCGGTGAGCAGTTCTTC.